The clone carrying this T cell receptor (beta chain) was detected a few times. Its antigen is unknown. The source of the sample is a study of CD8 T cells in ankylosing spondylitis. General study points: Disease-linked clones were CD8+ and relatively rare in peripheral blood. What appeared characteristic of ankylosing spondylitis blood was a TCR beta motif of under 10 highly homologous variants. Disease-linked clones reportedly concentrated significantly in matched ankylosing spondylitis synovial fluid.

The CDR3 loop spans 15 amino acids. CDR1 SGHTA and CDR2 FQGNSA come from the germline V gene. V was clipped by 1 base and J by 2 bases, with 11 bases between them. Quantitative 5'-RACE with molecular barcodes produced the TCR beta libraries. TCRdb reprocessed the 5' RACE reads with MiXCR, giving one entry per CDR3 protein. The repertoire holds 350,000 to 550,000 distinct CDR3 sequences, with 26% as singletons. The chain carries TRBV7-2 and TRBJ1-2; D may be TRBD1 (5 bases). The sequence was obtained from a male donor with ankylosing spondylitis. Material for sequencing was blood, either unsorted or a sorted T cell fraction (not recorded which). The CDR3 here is CASSLGIEGNYGYTF. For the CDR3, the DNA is TGTGCCAGCAGCTTAGGTATAGAGGGGAACTATGGCTACACCTTC.